These 32 T cell receptor beta chains were sequenced from one sample in a study of blood T cell repertoires in COVID-19. Generated by immunoSEQ multiplex PCR, the TCRdb table keeps only in-frame clones and is missing some. The sample yields roughly 260,000 clones, approximately 92% seen once. The sequenced material came from peripheral blood. These receptors were obtained from a person between 18 and 30 years old with COVID-19, enrolled during active disease.

The chain combines TRBV6-2 or TRBV6-3 with TRBJ1-2; possible D gene TRBD1, 5 bases. The germline gives CDR1 MNHEY, CDR2 SVGEGT. This CDR3 is 15 amino acids long. V was cut by 2 bases and J by 4 bases, with 14 bases left in between. The CDR3 nucleotides read TGTGCCAGCAGTTACACTCTAGCCGGGGGCTATGGCTACACCTTC. Encoded protein: CASSYTLAGGYGYTF.

The V gene is TRBV5-4, the J gene TRBJ2-1; possible D gene TRBD2, 5 bases. CDR1 SGHNT and CDR2 YYREEE come from the germline V gene (reference sequence). CDR3 length equals 17 residues. The ends were cut back, 4 bases at V and 0 bases at J, with 17 bases in the middle. In DNA, the CDR3 is TGTGCCAGCAGCCGGGGAACTGGGTCTAGCTCCTACAATGAGCAGTTCTTC. Its translation: CASSRGTGSSSYNEQFF.

The chain carries TRBV7-2 and TRBJ2-7; a possible D gene is TRBD2 (6 bases). Germline-derived CDR1 and CDR2 are SGHTA and FQGNSA. CDR3 length: 14 residues. With 5 bases removed from V and 6 bases from J, the gap between germline ends came to 17 bases. The CDR3 loop reads CASSISRDSVEQYF. CDR3 DNA: TGTGCCAGCAGCATTTCGAGGGACTCTGTCGAGCAGTACTTC.

This clone is a singleton in its sample. The chain employs TRBV2 and TRBJ1-2; unclear D gene. The CDR3 has 14 residues. Germline V gives CDR1 SNHLY, CDR2 FYNNEI. The germline V and J ends were trimmed by 1 base and 4 bases, with 10 bases remaining between them. This chain's CDR3 is CASSEGPRVYGYTF. CDR3 nucleotides: TGTGCCAGCAGTGAAGGACCCCGGGTCTATGGCTACACCTTC.

This rearrangement joins TRBV6-1 to TRBJ2-1; possibly TRBD2 for D (5 bases). The CDR3 has 13 residues. V lost 1 base and J 9 bases, leaving 10 bases between the germline ends. The germline CDR1 and CDR2 sequences are MNHNS and SASEGT. This CDR3 is CASSEGARGEQFF. CDR3 DNA: TGTGCCAGCAGTGAAGGCGCTCGGGGTGAGCAGTTCTTC.

The rearrangement links TRBV7-3 to TRBJ2-2, with D uncertain. CDR1 and CDR2 (germline): SGHTA, FQGTGA. This CDR3 has 13 amino acids. Deletions cut 6 bases from V and 7 bases from J, with 12 bases between. The DNA for the CDR3 is TGTGCCAGCAGTGGGCTTTTAGGCGGGGAGCTGTTTTTT. This codes for CASSGLLGGELFF.

The chain employs TRBV25-1 and TRBJ2-7, with a possible D match to TRBD2 (7 bases). V shed 8 bases and J shed 5 bases, with 19 bases lying between them. Germline CDR1 is MGHDK and CDR2 is SYGVNS. The CDR3 loop spans 14 amino acids. CDR3 protein: CASGGGSSGDEQYF. The CDR3 nucleotides are TGTGCCAGCGGGGGGGGCAGTTCCGGAGACGAGCAGTACTTC.

About this clone itself: One end of the junction varies from germline; a read error may be responsible. The chain links TRBV25-1 to TRBJ2-3; 7 nucleotides line up with TRBD2. The CDR3 has 15 residues. The germline gives CDR1 MGHDK, CDR2 SYGVNS. As DNA, the CDR3 is TGTGTCAGCAGTGCGCTAACTAGCGGCACAGATACGCAGTATTTT. Its translation is CVSSALTSGTDTQYF. The full variable domain, with the rest looked up from reference TRBV25-1 and TRBJ2-3, is EADIYQTPRYLVIGTGKKITLECSQTMGHDKMYWYQQDPGMELHLIHYSYGVNSTEKGDLSSESTVSRIRTEHFPLTLESARPSHTSQYLCVSSALTSGTDTQYFGPGTRLTVL.

The chain recombines TRBV21-1 with TRBJ1-5; TRBD1 is the table's D call, not checked against the DNA. TRBV21-1 is a documented pseudogene. The CDR3 covers 15 residues. In DNA form, the CDR3 reads TGTGCCTCAACACCCGGACAGGTTCCCAATCAGCCCCAGCATTTT. Amino acids: CASTPGQVPNQPQHF.

The rearrangement links TRBV27 to TRBJ2-7; the D is unclear. The CDR3 contains 12 residues. V was clipped by 4 bases and J by 7 bases, with 11 bases between them. Per the germline V gene, CDR1 is MNHEY and CDR2 is SMNVEV (reference sequence). The CDR3 spells CASSSPGWEQYF. For the CDR3, the DNA is TGTGCCAGCAGTTCACCCGGGTGGGAGCAGTACTTC.

The chain recombines TRBV12-3 or TRBV12-4 with TRBJ1-2, with D maybe TRBD1 (5 bases). This CDR3 has 13 residues. Between the trimmed V and J ends, which lost 5 bases and 2 bases, there was a span of 9 bases. The CDR3 region is CASSLQENYGYTF. The CDR3 DNA sequence: TGTGCCAGCAGTCTACAGGAAAACTATGGCTACACCTTC.

The rearrangement links TRBV3-1 (or the pseudogene TRBV3-2) to TRBJ2-1; 8 bases align to TRBD2. The germline V gene encodes CDR1 LGHDT and CDR2 YNNKEL (reference sequence). The CDR3 has 15 amino acids. V shed 7 bases, J shed 5 bases, and the junction held 10 bases outside the gene matches. The CDR3 region is CASKNGRALDNEQFF. Written as DNA, the CDR3 is TGTGCCAGCAAGAACGGGAGGGCCCTTGACAATGAGCAGTTCTTC.

J is TRBJ1-4 and V is TRBV20-1; unclear D gene. The CDR3 sequence is 11 residues long. Germline V gene lookup returns CDR1 DFQATT and CDR2 SNEGSKA (reference sequence). The chain's CDR3 is CVVSTNEKLFF. In DNA, the CDR3 is TGCGTAGTCTCAACTAATGAAAAACTGTTTTTT.

The rearrangement uses TRBV27 and TRBJ2-7, with D tentatively TRBD1 (6 bases). The CDR3 has 17 residues. Trimming cost V 2 bases and J 6 bases, with 23 bases left between them. CDR1 and CDR2 (germline): MNHEY, SMNVEV (reference sequence). CDR3 in amino acids: CASSLNLETGITSEQYF. The CDR3 bases are TGTGCCAGCAGTTTAAATCTCGAAACAGGGATTACGAGCGAGCAGTACTTC.

This chain joins TRBV28 and TRBJ2-2; 12 bases align to TRBD2. CDR1 MDHEN and CDR2 SYDVKM come from the germline V gene. This CDR3 is built from 15 residues. Losses at the gene ends were 6 bases for V and 6 bases for J; bases not matched to a gene: 5. The CDR3 coding sequence is TGTGCCAGCAGCCGGCTAGCGGGAGGGTCCGGGGAGCTGTTTTTT. It yields the protein CASSRLAGGSGELFF.

The CDR3: CATSGGLGTEAFF. CDR3 DNA: TGTGCCACCAGTGGAGGGTTAGGCACTGAAGCTTTCTTT. The chain uses TRBV24-1 and TRBJ1-1; D is unresolved. Germline assignment: CDR1 KGHDR and CDR2 SFDVKD. This CDR3 has 13 amino acids. Trimming stripped 5 bases from V and 4 bases from J, with 10 bases between.

V gene TRBV5-1 combines with J gene TRBJ2-7; 10 bases align to TRBD1. The CDR3 extends over 15 amino acids. Trimming cost V 4 bases and J 6 bases; bases outside gene matches: 10. Looked up from germline, CDR1 is SGHRS and CDR2 is YFSETQ. The CDR3 nucleotides read TGCGCCAGCAGCGACGCTGGGACAGGGGCGGTCGAGCAGTACTTC. Its protein is CASSDAGTGAVEQYF.

The chain links TRBV7-9 to TRBJ2-5; 8 nucleotides match TRBD2. V lost 4 bases, J lost 5 bases, and 9 bases stayed unmatched. This CDR3 comprises 15 residues. Germline assignment: CDR1 SEHNR and CDR2 FQNEAQ (reference sequence). The chain's CDR3 is CASSSPGGRMETQYF. CDR3 DNA sequence: TGTGCCAGCAGCTCGCCGGGGGGGCGTATGGAGACCCAGTACTTC.

The chain carries TRBV6-5 and TRBJ1-1; no definite D call. There are 14 residues in the CDR3. With 2 bases removed from V and 0 bases from J, the gap between germline ends came to 7 bases. Germline V gives CDR1 MNHEY, CDR2 SVGAGI. CDR3 sequence (DNA): TGTGCCAGCAGTTACCGGGGAATGAACACTGAAGCTTTCTTT. Amino acids: CASSYRGMNTEAFF.

V usage is TRBV27 and J usage is TRBJ2-2; 14 bases match TRBD2. Germline V gene sequence: CDR1 MNHEY, CDR2 SMNVEV (reference sequence). This CDR3 region has 14 residues. V shed 9 bases, J shed 5 bases, and the junction held 2 bases outside the gene matches. The CDR3 DNA reads as TGTGCCAGTAGACTAGCGGGGGGGACCGGGGAGCTGTTTTTT. This encodes CASRLAGGTGELFF.

V is TRBV6-5 and J is TRBJ1-6, with D possibly matching TRBD1 (5 bases). The CDR3 has 15 amino acids. Trimming pared 4 bases from V and 5 bases from J, leaving 12 bases between. Per the germline V gene, CDR1 is MNHEY and CDR2 is SVGAGI. CDR3 residues: CASSSDTINNSPLHF. CDR3 DNA sequence: TGTGCCAGCAGTTCGGACACCATTAATAATTCACCCCTCCACTTT.

The chain has TRBV4-1 and TRBJ2-7; the D gene is possibly TRBD1 (6 bases). The CDR3 is made up of 18 amino acids. CDR1 and CDR2 from the germline V gene are MGHRA and YSYEKL. Trimming removed 3 bases at V and 6 bases at J, with 27 bases between. CDR3 amino acids: CASSQIPEPTGTLGEQYF. For the CDR3, the DNA is TGCGCCAGCAGCCAGATCCCGGAACCAACAGGGACATTAGGCGAGCAGTACTTC.

V gene TRBV11-2 combines with J gene TRBJ2-7, with TRBD2 as a possible D gene (6 bases). The CDR3 extends over 15 amino acids. The V gene lost 0 bases and the J gene lost 3 bases, with 12 bases spanning the gap. Germline assignment: CDR1 SGHAT and CDR2 FQNNGV. This chain's CDR3 is CASSLDGGTFYEQYF. The CDR3 DNA reads as TGTGCCAGCAGCTTAGATGGCGGGACGTTCTACGAGCAGTACTTC.

The V gene is TRBV7-9, the J gene TRBJ2-7; 8 bases are shared with TRBD1. The CDR3 is 13 residues long. Germline-derived CDR1 and CDR2 are SEHNR and FQNEAQ (reference sequence). V was clipped by 5 bases and J by 5 bases; unmatched bases: 5. DNA for the CDR3: TGTGCCAGCAGCCGTCAGGGGGCGGACGAGCAGTACTTC. It codes for CASSRQGADEQYF.

The chain uses TRBV7-8 and TRBJ2-7; TRBD1 matches 11 bases. Per the germline V gene, CDR1 is SGHVS and CDR2 is FQNEAQ. The J segment lost 2 bases and the V segment lost 3 bases, leaving 9 bases of the junction unmatched. The CDR3 length is 17 residues. The CDR3 reads CASSFGWDRGTAYEQYF. The CDR3 DNA reads TGTGCCAGCAGCTTTGGGTGGGACAGGGGGACGGCCTACGAGCAGTACTTC. Looking up the rest from reference TRBV7-8 and TRBJ2-7 gives the full variable domain: GAGVSQSPRYKVAKRGQDVALRCDPISGHVSLFWYQQALGQGPEFLTYFQNEAQLDKSGLPSDRFFAERPEGSVSTLKIQRTQQEDSAVYLCASSFGWDRGTAYEQYFGPGTRLTVT.

V is TRBV6-1 and J is TRBJ1-5; 8 nucleotides line up with TRBD1. Germline trimming cut 5 bases from V and 1 base from J; bases unmatched to any gene: 4. The CDR3 has 15 amino acids. The germline gives CDR1 MNHNS, CDR2 SASEGT. The CDR3 loop is CASSLQGGSNQPQHF. The DNA for the CDR3 is TGTGCCAGCAGTTTACAGGGGGGAAGCAATCAGCCCCAGCATTTT.

The chain has TRBV5-5 and TRBJ2-5, with 7 bases that match TRBD1. The CDR3 has 14 amino acids. Germline-derived CDR1 and CDR2 are SGHKS and YYEKEE (reference sequence). Trimming cost V 4 bases and J 5 bases; bases outside gene matches: 8. This CDR3 is CASSLRDSSETQYF. In nucleotides, the CDR3 is TGTGCCAGCAGCCTCCGGGACAGCTCGGAGACCCAGTACTTC. Based on the CDR3 plus reference TRBV5-5 and TRBJ2-5, the full variable domain is DAGVTQSPTHLIKTRGQQVTLRCSPISGHKSVSWYQQVLGQGPQFIFQYYEKEERGRGNFPDRFSARQFPNYSSELNVNALLLGDSALYLCASSLRDSSETQYFGPGTRLLVL.

The chain is built from TRBV4-1 and TRBJ2-2; TRBD2 matches at 10 bases. This CDR3 spans 18 amino acids. Germline assignment: CDR1 MGHRA and CDR2 YSYEKL. Trimming took 1 base from V and 3 from J; bases not matched to a gene: 8. The CDR3 nucleotides are TGCGCCAGCAGCCAAGGGACTAGCGGAGCCCGATACACCGGGGAGCTGTTTTTT. Translating gives CASSQGTSGARYTGELFF.

The rearrangement joins TRBV12-3 or TRBV12-4 to TRBJ1-2, with a tentative D call TRBD1 (5 bases). This CDR3 region has 12 residues. Trimming cost V 2 bases and J 10 bases, with 11 bases left between them. Here the CDR3 reads CASSLIRGNYTF. The CDR3 DNA reads TGTGCCAGCAGTTTAATAAGGGGAAACTACACCTTC.

V gene TRBV28 combines with J gene TRBJ2-7, with a possible D match to TRBD2 (5 bases). Germline V lookup: CDR1 MDHEN, CDR2 SYDVKM. V dropped 5 bases and J dropped 7 bases, with 21 bases sitting between them. The CDR3 consists of 15 residues. The DNA of the CDR3 is TGTGCCAGCAGTCCTCCCGGGGTCCCGCCGGAGGAGCAGTACTTC. Translation gives CASSPPGVPPEEQYF. Combining the CDR3 with reference TRBV28 and TRBJ2-7 gives the whole variable domain DVKVTQSSRYLVKRTGEKVFLECVQDMDHENMFWYRQDPGLGLRLIYFSYDVKMKEKGDIPEGYSVSREKKERFSLILESASTNQTSMYLCASSPPGVPPEEQYFGPGTRLTVT.

The chain uses TRBV6-5 and TRBJ2-1, with 7 nucleotides matching TRBD2. The germline gives CDR1 MNHEY, CDR2 SVGAGI. The CDR3 totals 14 residues. Trimming cost V 0 bases and J 9 bases; bases outside gene matches: 5. The CDR3 DNA is TGTGCCAGCAGTTACTCGGGAGGGCGAGGTGAGCAGTTCTTC. Residues: CASSYSGGRGEQFF.

The rearrangement links TRBV15 to TRBJ1-2; 7 positions agree with TRBD1. The CDR3 is made up of 13 amino acids. The V segment lost 4 bases and the J segment 7 bases; nucleotides outside the gene matches: 6. The V gene's germline CDR1 is LNHNV and CDR2 YYDKDF (reference sequence). Here the CDR3 DNA reads TGTGCCACCAGCACAGACAGGGCGGCTGGCTACACCTTC. This gives the protein CATSTDRAAGYTF.